These T cell receptor beta chains were read from a single sample in a study of shared clonotypes between healthy human individuals. Measured with immunoSEQ multiplex PCR; TCRdb has only the in-frame clones, and not every one. The sample holds approximately 2,200,000 clones, 93% seen once. Sequencing was carried out using naive CD8+ T cells from PBMCs. These receptors were collected from a man between 18 and 29 years old in good health. Some clones in this sample may be carry-over from other donors' samples. Each CDR3 is given with its conserved first and last residue. D genes are given only for firm matches. Clone sizes are given selectively: once, few, many, or a class where the clone is expanded.

d_call j_call clone_size v_call cdr3_aa cdr3_nt
TRBD1 TRBJ2-2 NA TRBV7-6 CASSVTGVLTGELFF TGTGCCAGCAGCGTAACAGGGGTTTTGACCGGGGAGCTGTTTTTT
TRBD2 TRBJ2-7 NA TRBV11-2 CASSQGLAPYSYEQYF TGTGCCAGCAGCCAGGGACTAGCGCCATACTCCTACGAGCAGTACTTC
NA TRBJ1-2 NA TRBV13 CASSLDPDGYTF TGTGCCAGCAGCTTAGACCCCGACGGCTACACCTTC
TRBD2 TRBJ2-3 NA TRBV7-3 CASSPFGGSTDTQYF TGTGCCAGCAGCCCCTTCGGGGGGAGCACAGATACGCAGTATTTT
NA TRBJ1-5 NA TRBV5-1 CATPQYSNQPQHF TGCGCCACCCCGCAGTATAGCAATCAGCCCCAGCATTTT
NA TRBJ2-1 NA TRBV7-9 CASSLGRDGGEQFF TGTGCCAGCAGCTTGGGTCGAGACGGGGGTGAGCAGTTCTTC
NA TRBJ2-1 NA TRBV11-1 CASRPLTGSLGNEQFF TGTGCCAGCAGACCCCTCACAGGGTCGTTGGGGAATGAGCAGTTCTTC
NA TRBJ1-1 NA TRBV28 CASSPRGPRWSAFF TGTGCCAGCAGCCCCAGGGGACCGAGGTGGTCAGCTTTCTTT
NA TRBJ2-7 NA TRBV28 CASSRFLDSYEQYF TGTGCCAGCAGCCGATTTTTAGACAGTTACGAGCAGTACTTC
NA TRBJ2-6 NA TRBV6-5 CASSSLRVRGANVLTF TGTGCCAGCAGTTCCCTCAGGGTACGTGGGGCCAACGTCCTGACTTTC
TRBD2 TRBJ2-2 NA TRBV7-7 CASSSSGRAGELFF TGTGCCAGCAGCTCTAGCGGGAGGGCCGGGGAGCTGTTTTTT
NA TRBJ2-2 few TRBV28 CASSDTGELFF TGTGCCAGCAGTGACACCGGGGAGCTGTTTTTT
NA TRBJ2-1 NA TRBV7-9 CASSLGRTAGNEQFF TGTGCCAGCAGCTTAGGCCGGACCGCGGGCAATGAGCAGTTCTTC
NA TRBJ1-2 NA TRBV6-6 CASSPGADSINYGYTF TGTGCCAGCAGCCCTGGGGCAGATTCCATTAACTATGGCTACACCTTC
NA TRBJ1-5 NA TRBV7-8 CASSLGGSGANQPQHF TGTGCCAGCAGCTTAGGGGGGTCAGGGGCCAATCAGCCCCAGCATTTT
NA TRBJ1-2 NA TRBV15 CATSTSLTGINYGYTF TGTGCCACCAGCACATCCTTAACAGGGATAAACTATGGCTACACCTTC
TRBD1 TRBJ2-7 NA TRBV13 CASSAGDSAFSYEQYF TGTGCCAGCAGCGCAGGGGACAGCGCTTTTAGCTACGAGCAGTACTTC
NA TRBJ2-7 NA TRBV27 CASSSDPGGEQYF TGTGCCAGCAGTTCAGACCCCGGAGGGGAGCAGTACTTC
NA TRBJ2-1 NA TRBV27 CASSLGSNYEQFF TGTGCCAGCAGTTTAGGATCGAACTATGAGCAGTTCTTC
TRBD1 TRBJ2-5 NA TRBV5-4 CASSWTGGETQYF TGTGCCAGCAGCTGGACAGGGGGAGAGACCCAGTACTTC
NA TRBJ1-1 NA TRBV19 CASSITPNGLTEAFF TGTGCCAGTAGTATAACCCCAAACGGGTTAACTGAAGCTTTCTTT
NA TRBJ1-1 NA TRBV7-9 CASSYAGALNTEAFF TGTGCCAGCAGCTATGCAGGAGCCTTGAACACTGAAGCTTTCTTT
NA TRBJ1-1 NA TRBV29-1 CSVGGFMNTEAFF TGCAGCGTGGGGGGGTTCATGAACACTGAAGCTTTCTTT
NA TRBJ2-3 NA TRBV15 CATSRDWAGISSTDTQYF TGTGCCACCAGCAGAGATTGGGCGGGGATCTCTAGCACAGATACGCAGTATTTT
NA TRBJ2-5 NA TRBV29-1 CSAYRTEETQYF TGCAGCGCTTATCGGACAGAAGAGACCCAGTACTTC
NA TRBJ1-1 NA TRBV27 CASSFLTGYTEAFF TGTGCCAGCAGTTTCCTCACAGGCTACACTGAAGCTTTCTTT
NA TRBJ1-1 NA TRBV11-2 CASSLVGLDSLNTEAFF TGTGCCAGCAGCTTAGTCGGTTTGGACAGCTTGAACACTGAAGCTTTCTTT
NA TRBJ1-6 NA TRBV7-9 CASSSLGVNSPLHF TGTGCCAGCAGCTCACTCGGGGTCAATTCACCCCTCCACTTT
NA TRBJ1-1 NA TRBV4-1 CASSQDPAEAFF TGCGCCAGCAGCCAAGATCCGGCCGAAGCTTTCTTT
NA TRBJ2-2 NA TRBV20-1 CSANYAGELFF TGCAGTGCCAACTATGCCGGGGAGCTGTTTTTT
NA TRBJ2-7 once TRBV6-1 CASSLPPRGDDEQYF TGTGCCAGCAGCCTCCCCCCCCGGGGAGATGACGAGCAGTACTTC
NA TRBJ1-1 once TRBV7-9 CASSALWGHSVSEGTEAFF TGTGCCAGCAGCGCATTATGGGGGCACAGCGTCTCTGAGGGCACTGAAGCTTTCTTT
NA TRBJ2-7 NA TRBV7-9 CASSLAGLNAYEQYF TGTGCCAGCAGCTTAGCAGGGTTAAACGCCTACGAGCAGTACTTC
TRBD2 TRBJ2-3 NA TRBV4-1 CASRQGLAGSTDTQYF TGCGCCAGCAGACAGGGTCTAGCGGGGAGCACAGATACGCAGTATTTT
NA TRBJ1-3 NA TRBV2 CASTTPGLGNTIYF TGTGCCAGCACCACCCCGGGGCTCGGAAACACCATATATTTT
NA TRBJ1-3 NA TRBV4-1 CASSQVGGAGNTIYF TGCGCCAGCAGCCAAGTAGGGGGGGCTGGAAACACCATATATTTT
NA TRBJ2-7 NA TRBV9 CASSKLVFSEQYF TGTGCCAGCAGCAAACTAGTTTTTTCCGAGCAGTACTTC
TRBD1 TRBJ1-1 NA TRBV30 CAWDDRANTEAFF TGTGCCTGGGATGACAGGGCGAACACTGAAGCTTTCTTT
NA TRBJ1-1 few TRBV30 CAWRPGWGRTEAFF TGTGCCTGGAGACCAGGTTGGGGTAGGACTGAAGCTTTCTTT
TRBD2 TRBJ2-2 NA TRBV27 CASIESAGGRDTGELFF TGTGCCAGCATAGAGAGCGCGGGAGGAAGGGACACCGGGGAGCTGTTTTTT
NA TRBJ2-7 NA TRBV11-1 CASSSRGRTYEQYF TGTGCCAGCAGCTCCCGGGGCAGAACCTACGAGCAGTACTTC
NA TRBJ2-7 NA TRBV7-9 CASSLGGDPDTISYEQYF TGTGCCAGCAGCTTAGGCGGAGACCCGGACACTATCTCCTACGAGCAGTACTTC
NA TRBJ1-1 NA TRBV4-3 CASSRSLRTELEAFF TGCGCCAGCAGCCGTTCCCTTCGGACAGAGCTTGAAGCTTTCTTT
NA TRBJ2-1 NA TRBV4-3 CASSQDRDNEQFF TGCGCCAGCAGCCAAGATCGAGACAATGAGCAGTTCTTC
TRBD1 TRBJ1-4 NA TRBV7-9 CASSVGTAEKLFF TGTGCCAGCAGCGTTGGGACAGCTGAAAAACTGTTTTTT